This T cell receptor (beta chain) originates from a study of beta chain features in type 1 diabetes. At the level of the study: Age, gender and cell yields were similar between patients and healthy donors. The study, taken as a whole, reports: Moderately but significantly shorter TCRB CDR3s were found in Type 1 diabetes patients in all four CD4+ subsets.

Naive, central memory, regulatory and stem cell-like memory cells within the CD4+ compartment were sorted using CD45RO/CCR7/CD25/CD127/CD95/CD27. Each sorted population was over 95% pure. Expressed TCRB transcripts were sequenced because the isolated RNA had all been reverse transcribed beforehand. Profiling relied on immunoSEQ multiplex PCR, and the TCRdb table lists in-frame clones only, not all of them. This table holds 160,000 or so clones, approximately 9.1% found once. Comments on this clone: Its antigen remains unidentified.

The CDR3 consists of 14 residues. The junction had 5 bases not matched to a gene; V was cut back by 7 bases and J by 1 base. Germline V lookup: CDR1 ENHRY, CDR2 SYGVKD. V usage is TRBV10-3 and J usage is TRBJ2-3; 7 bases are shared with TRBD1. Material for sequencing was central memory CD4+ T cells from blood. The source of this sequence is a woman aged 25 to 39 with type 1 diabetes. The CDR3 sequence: CAIKNDRGTDTQYF. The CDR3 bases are TGTGCCATCAAAAATGACAGGGGCACAGATACGCAGTATTTT.